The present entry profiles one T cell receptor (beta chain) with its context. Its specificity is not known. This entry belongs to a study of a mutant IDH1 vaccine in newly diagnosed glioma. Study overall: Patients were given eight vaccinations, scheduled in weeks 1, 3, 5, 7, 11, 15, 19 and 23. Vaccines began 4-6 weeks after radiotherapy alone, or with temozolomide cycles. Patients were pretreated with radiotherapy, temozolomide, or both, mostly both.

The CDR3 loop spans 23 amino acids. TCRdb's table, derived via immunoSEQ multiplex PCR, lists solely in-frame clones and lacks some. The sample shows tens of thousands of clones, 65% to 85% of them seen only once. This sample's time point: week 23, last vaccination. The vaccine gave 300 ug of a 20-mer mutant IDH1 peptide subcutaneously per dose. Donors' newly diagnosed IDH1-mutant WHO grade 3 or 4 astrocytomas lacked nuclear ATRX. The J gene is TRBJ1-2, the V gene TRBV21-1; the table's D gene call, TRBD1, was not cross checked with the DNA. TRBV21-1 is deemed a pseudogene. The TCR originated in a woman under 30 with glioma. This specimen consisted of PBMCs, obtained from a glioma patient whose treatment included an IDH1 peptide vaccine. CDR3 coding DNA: TGTGCCAGCAGCAAAATTTTTAACGGTCGGATCAGGGCAGCAAAAAATAAGAACTATGGCTACACCTTC. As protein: CASSKIFNGRIRAAKNKNYGYTF.